Listed below are T cell receptor beta chains from one sample, sequenced in a study of vaccination effects on CD4 cells after COVID-19. Here immunoSEQ multiplex PCR was the method, and the copy in TCRdb shows in-frame clones only, minus some. The data show more than 9,500 clones, around 68% seen once. Antigens of these TCRs are unknown. Source: CD4+ T cells from PBMCs cultured with SARS-CoV-2 spike peptides, taken after COVID-19 vaccination. These TCRs come from a human donor who received a COVID-19 vaccine. Each CDR3 is given with its conserved first and last residue. A D gene is named only where the DNA matches it firmly. Not all rows give a size; the values are once, few, many and, for expanded clones, a class.

-	TRBJ1-6	-	17	TRBV27	CASTQSFFQGTPRALHF	TGTGCCAGCACGCAAAGCTTCTTCCAGGGTACCCCAAGGGCCCTCCACTTT
-	TRBJ1-1	-	15	TRBV29-1	CSVEDWAPTNTEAFF	TGCAGCGTTGAAGATTGGGCCCCGACGAACACTGAAGCTTTCTTT
-	TRBJ2-2	-	18	TRBV19	CASSIALFRGRGTGELFF	TGTGCCAGTAGTATAGCCCTCTTCCGGGGGCGAGGCACCGGGGAGCTGTTTTTT
TRBD1	TRBJ1-6	-	15	TRBV5-4	CASGQGDSYNSPLHF	TGTGCCAGTGGACAGGGGGACTCCTATAATTCACCCCTCCACTTT
-	TRBJ2-2	few	18	TRBV4-2	CASSQVAPFRAGTGELFF	TGTGCCAGCAGCCAAGTCGCTCCCTTCAGGGCGGGCACCGGGGAGCTGTTTTTT
-	TRBJ1-6	few	14	TRBV9	CASSDDPYNSPLHF	TGTGCCAGCAGCGACGACCCCTATAATTCACCCCTCCACTTT
-	TRBJ2-3	medium-sized	14	TRBV18	CASSPNLAKDTQYF	TGTGCCAGCTCACCAAACCTAGCTAAAGATACGCAGTATTTT
TRBD2	TRBJ2-1	-	19	TRBV13	CASSSMVRSGGSSYNEQFF	TGTGCCAGCAGCTCAATGGTCCGATCCGGCGGGAGCTCCTACAATGAGCAGTTCTTC
-	TRBJ1-2	-	13	TRBV6-5	CASSYSNNYGYTF	TGTGCCAGCAGTTACTCGAATAACTATGGCTACACCTTC
-	TRBJ1-2	-	14	TRBV19	CASSRQSRNYGYTF	TGTGCCAGTAGTAGGCAGTCACGCAACTATGGCTACACCTTC
TRBD1	TRBJ2-2	-	16	TRBV18	CASSPSGTGVTGELFF	TGTGCCAGCTCACCGTCGGGGACAGGGGTCACCGGGGAGCTGTTTTTT
TRBD1	TRBJ1-1	medium-sized	14	TRBV19	CASRKDRPNTEAFF	TGTGCCAGTAGGAAGGACAGGCCGAACACTGAAGCTTTCTTT
TRBD1	TRBJ1-5	-	15	TRBV7-2	CASSLFRGGNQPQHF	TGTGCCAGCAGCTTATTCAGGGGGGGCAATCAGCCCCAGCATTTT
-	TRBJ1-3	-	16	TRBV28	CASSLSGRNSGNTIYF	TGTGCCAGCAGTTTATCGGGCCGCAACTCTGGAAACACCATATATTTT
-	TRBJ2-2	-	14	TRBV28	CASSWSGGTGELFF	TGTGCCAGCAGTTGGAGCGGCGGAACCGGGGAGCTGTTTTTT
-	TRBJ1-3	few	13	TRBV9	CASSVGDGNTIYF	TGTGCCAGCAGCGTGGGGGATGGAAACACCATATATTTT
-	TRBJ1-2	-	11	TRBV19	CASSRRDGYTF	TGTGCCAGTAGCCGGCGGGATGGCTACACCTTC
TRBD1	TRBJ1-5	-	16	TRBV6-6	CASTHDRALQHQPQHF	TGTGCCAGCACCCATGACAGGGCTTTACAACATCAGCCCCAGCATTTT
-	TRBJ2-7	-	13	TRBV10-3	CAISGGADYEQYF	TGTGCCATCAGCGGCGGGGCCGACTACGAGCAGTACTTC
-	TRBJ2-5	-	15	TRBV9	CASSQGSWGQETQYF	TGTGCCAGCAGCCAAGGCTCTTGGGGACAAGAGACCCAGTACTTC
TRBD1	TRBJ2-1	-	14	TRBV3-1/TRBV3-2	CASSRDRNYNEQFF	TGTGCCAGCAGCCGGGACAGAAATTACAATGAGCAGTTCTTC
TRBD1	TRBJ2-1	-	14	TRBV19	CASSRGQLNNEQFF	TGTGCCAGTAGTAGGGGACAGCTAAACAATGAGCAGTTCTTC
TRBD1	TRBJ2-6	-	18	TRBV7-2	CASSLRTGGRAGANVLTF	TGTGCCAGCAGCTTACGGACAGGGGGAAGGGCTGGGGCCAACGTCCTGACTTTC
TRBD1	TRBJ1-5	few	16	TRBV28	CASSFPLTGVAQPQHF	TGTGCCAGCAGTTTCCCGCTTACAGGGGTGGCGCAGCCCCAGCATTTT
-	TRBJ2-1	-	14	TRBV6-4	CASSVQERSNEQFF	TGTGCCAGCAGCGTCCAGGAGCGGAGCAATGAGCAGTTCTTC
TRBD1	TRBJ1-2	-	16	TRBV6-5	CASSSTGARANYGYTF	TGTGCCAGCAGTTCTACAGGGGCGCGGGCTAACTATGGCTACACCTTC
-	TRBJ1-1	-	13	TRBV7-8	CASSLGSDTEAFF	TGTGCCAGCAGCTTAGGTTCAGACACTGAAGCTTTCTTT
TRBD2	TRBJ2-1	-	15	TRBV6-6	CASSLSGSSYNEQFF	TGTGCCAGCAGCCTTAGCGGGAGCTCCTACAATGAGCAGTTCTTC
-	TRBJ2-1	-	15	TRBV2	CASSDGQGPSDEQFF	TGTGCCAGCAGTGATGGGCAGGGTCCCTCGGATGAGCAGTTCTTC
TRBD1	TRBJ2-3	-	14	TRBV29-1	CSMGTGAWTDTQYF	TGCAGCATGGGGACAGGGGCGTGGACAGATACGCAGTATTTT
-	TRBJ1-2	-	13	TRBV12-3/TRBV12-4	CASSAPGFGGYTF	TGTGCCAGCAGTGCCCCGGGATTTGGTGGCTACACCTTC
-	TRBJ1-1	few	15	TRBV27	CASSFASAGQAEAFF	TGTGCCAGCAGTTTCGCCTCGGCGGGTCAGGCTGAAGCTTTCTTT
TRBD1	TRBJ1-5	few	15	TRBV5-5	CASSLGTGGEQPQHF	TGTGCCAGCAGCTTGGGGACAGGGGGCGAGCAGCCCCAGCATTTT
-	TRBJ2-7	once	14	TRBV7-2	CASSKKRGSGEQYF	TGTGCCAGCAGCAAGAAAAGGGGGTCGGGCGAGCAGTACTTC
TRBD2	TRBJ2-3	-	14	TRBV6-5	CASSRTSTSDTQYF	TGTGCCAGCAGTCGGACTAGCACCTCAGATACGCAGTATTTT
-	TRBJ2-7	once	14	TRBV7-8	CASSPQGGRREQYF	TGTGCCAGCAGCCCCCAGGGCGGCCGTCGTGAGCAGTACTTC
TRBD1	TRBJ1-1	-	16	TRBV19	CASSSGGGQGRTEAFF	TGTGCCAGTAGTTCGGGGGGGGGACAGGGTCGCACTGAAGCTTTCTTT
-	TRBJ1-1	-	13	TRBV4-3	CASSQDLNTEAFF	TGCGCCAGCAGCCAAGATCTGAACACTGAAGCTTTCTTT
-	TRBJ2-1	-	14	TRBV6-4	CASSSTGEVDEQFF	TGTGCCAGCAGTTCGACAGGAGAAGTCGATGAGCAGTTCTTC
TRBD1	TRBJ1-1	few	14	TRBV2	CASSRDSQNTEAFF	TGTGCCAGCAGCCGGGACAGCCAAAACACTGAAGCTTTCTTT
TRBD1	TRBJ2-7	-	16	TRBV3-1/TRBV3-2	CASSRIPSGQTGEQYF	TGTGCCAGCAGCCGAATACCTTCGGGACAGACGGGCGAGCAGTACTTC
-	TRBJ1-1	-	13	TRBV12-3/TRBV12-4	CASSRDSYTEAFF	TGTGCCAGCAGCCGGGACTCGTACACTGAAGCTTTCTTT
-	TRBJ2-7	few	16	TRBV2	CASSEAGIAVSYEQYF	TGTGCCAGCAGTGAAGCTGGGATAGCGGTCTCCTACGAGCAGTACTTC
TRBD1	TRBJ1-1	few	13	TRBV29-1	CSVDQGAMTEAFF	TGCAGCGTTGACCAGGGGGCGATGACTGAAGCTTTCTTT
TRBD1	TRBJ2-3	-	15	TRBV5-1	CASRSRTGLTDTQYF	TGCGCCAGCAGATCCCGGACAGGTCTCACAGATACGCAGTATTTT
-	TRBJ1-1	-	16	TRBV7-9	CASSPLLTGGNTEAFF	TGTGCCAGCAGCCCCTTATTGACAGGTGGGAACACTGAAGCTTTCTTT
-	TRBJ1-5	-	15	TRBV6-2/TRBV6-3	CASSPKKRSSQPQHF	TGTGCCAGCAGCCCAAAGAAAAGGAGTAGTCAGCCCCAGCATTTT
TRBD1	TRBJ2-7	-	15	TRBV18	CASSPSRDRAYEQYF	TGTGCCAGCTCACCATCACGGGACAGGGCCTACGAGCAGTACTTC
-	TRBJ1-1	-	14	TRBV6-5	CASSYGGLDTEAFF	TGTGCCAGCAGTTATGGGGGCTTGGACACTGAAGCTTTCTTT
-	TRBJ1-3	-	16	TRBV4-1	CASSQPTRGSGNTIYF	TGCGCCAGCAGCCAACCAACCAGGGGCTCTGGAAACACCATATATTTT
-	TRBJ1-5	-	14	TRBV6-5	CASSPTDSNQPQHF	TGTGCCAGCAGTCCCACCGATAGCAATCAGCCCCAGCATTTT
-	TRBJ1-1	-	14	TRBV9	CASRGGRWDTEAFF	TGTGCCAGCAGGGGAGGGCGCTGGGACACTGAAGCTTTCTTT
TRBD1	TRBJ2-5	-	17	TRBV28	CASSPLGTGGEMKTQYF	TGTGCCAGCAGTCCCCTGGGGACAGGGGGCGAAATGAAGACCCAGTACTTC
TRBD1	TRBJ1-2	-	14	TRBV5-5	CASSFGTGSFGYTF	TGTGCCAGCAGCTTTGGGACAGGGTCTTTCGGCTACACCTTC
-	TRBJ2-7	-	14	TRBV7-9	CASSLEGRLSEQYF	TGTGCCAGCAGCTTAGAGGGCAGGTTAAGCGAGCAGTACTTC